A single T cell receptor (beta chain) is shown here with its context. This entry belongs to a study of blood T cell repertoires in COVID-19. On the study more broadly: PBMCs, B-cell-depleted T cells, or T cells were the source of the cDNA or gDNA that made up the material.

In the authors' methods: Estimates of nucleated cell counts were drawn from the amplification of reference gene primers. Only in-frame clones appear in the TCRdb table, and some are missing; sequencing was by immunoSEQ multiplex PCR. D and trimming come from the DNA, and the V and J calls and clone size come from that table. Among about 50,000 clones, 90% were seen once, and the ten largest hold around 9.7%. Germline loops: CDR1 KGHSH, CDR2 LQKENI. J gave up 0 bases and V 6 bases, and 4 bases lay outside the gene matches. CDR3 size: 14 residues. This clonotype originated in an elderly woman with acute or convalescent COVID-19. The J gene is TRBJ2-7, the V gene TRBV18, with TRBD2 matching over 8 bases. Sequenced sample: peripheral blood. The CDR3 sequence is CASSTSGSSYEQYF. CDR3 DNA sequence: TGTGCCAGCTCCACTAGCGGAAGCTCCTACGAGCAGTACTTC.